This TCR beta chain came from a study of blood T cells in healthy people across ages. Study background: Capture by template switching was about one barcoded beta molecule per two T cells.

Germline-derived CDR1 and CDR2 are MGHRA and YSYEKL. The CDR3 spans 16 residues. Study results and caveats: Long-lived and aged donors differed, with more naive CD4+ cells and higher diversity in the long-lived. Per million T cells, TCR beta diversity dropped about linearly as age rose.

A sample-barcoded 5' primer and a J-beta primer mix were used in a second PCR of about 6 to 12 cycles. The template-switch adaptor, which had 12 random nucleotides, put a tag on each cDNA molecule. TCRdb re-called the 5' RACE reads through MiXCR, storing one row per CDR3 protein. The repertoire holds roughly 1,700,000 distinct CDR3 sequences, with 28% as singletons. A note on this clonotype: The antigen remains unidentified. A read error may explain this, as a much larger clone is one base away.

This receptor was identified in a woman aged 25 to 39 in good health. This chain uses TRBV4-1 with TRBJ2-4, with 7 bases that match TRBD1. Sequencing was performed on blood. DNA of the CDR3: TGCGCCAGCAGCCCCACAGGGGTTGGGACCAAAAACATTCAGGACTTC. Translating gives CASSPTGVGTKNIQDF.